One and the same sample provided the 7 T cell receptor beta chains below, sequenced in a study of cytomegalovirus exposure and HLA in healthy donors. The PCR employed 60 Vbeta primers together with 13 Jbeta primers. Some clones are missing from TCRdb's copy, which holds only in-frame ones; the method was immunoSEQ multiplex PCR. The table lists more than 150,000 clones, 80% of them singletons. Sequenced: PBMCs. These TCRs come from a girl between 5 and 17 years old in good health and CMV-seropositive.

This sequence joins TRBV12-5 and TRBJ2-1; 16 bases are shared with TRBD2. This CDR3 comprises 19 residues. The germline V gene encodes CDR1 LGHNT and CDR2 FRNRAP. The ends lost 2 bases at V and 7 bases at J; junction bases unmatched: 11. CDR3 residues: CASGLLLGTSGRAGNEQFF. DNA of the CDR3: TGTGCTAGTGGTTTGTTGTTGGGGACTAGCGGGAGGGCCGGTAATGAGCAGTTCTTC.

V is TRBV2 and J is TRBJ2-7; TRBD1 agrees at 8 bases. The junction had 8 bases not matched to a gene; V was cut back by 5 bases and J by 5 bases. CDR3 length: 14 amino acids. Germline CDR1 SNHLY, CDR2 FYNNEI. The CDR3 DNA is TGTGCCAGCAGTCAAGACAGGGGCGGACACGAGCAGTACTTC. Its translation: CASSQDRGGHEQYF. The full variable domain, in which reference TRBV2 and TRBJ2-7 provide the parts outside the CDR3, is EPEVTQTPSHQVTQMGQEVILRCVPISNHLYFYWYRQILGQKVEFLVSFYNNEISEKSEIFDDQFSVERPDGSNFTLKIRSTKLEDSAMYFCASSQDRGGHEQYFGPGTRLTVT.

The chain carries TRBV15 and TRBJ2-1; 7 bases map to TRBD2. Looked up from germline, CDR1 is LNHNV and CDR2 is YYDKDF (reference sequence). V gave up 1 base and J gave up 6 bases; unmatched junction bases: 6. There are 15 residues in the CDR3. The CDR3 sequence is CATSRVRGGSNEQFF. CDR3 in DNA: TGTGCCACCAGCAGAGTACGAGGCGGGAGCAATGAGCAGTTCTTC.

The chain uses TRBV7-2 and TRBJ2-1; D not certain. Trimming stripped 1 base from V and 0 bases from J, with 10 bases between. Germline CDR1 and CDR2: SGHTA and FQGNSA. The length of the CDR3 is 16 residues. The CDR3 sequence: CASSLETSSSYNEQFF. The CDR3 coding sequence is TGTGCCAGCAGCTTAGAGACTTCAAGCTCCTACAATGAGCAGTTCTTC.

This rearrangement joins TRBV19 to TRBJ1-5; tentatively, D is TRBD1 (5 bases). The length of the CDR3 is 14 residues. The germline V and J ends were trimmed by 3 bases and 7 bases, with 13 bases remaining between them. Germline V gene data show CDR1 as LNHDA and CDR2 as SQIVND (reference sequence). The CDR3 DNA reads TGTGCCAGTAGTATGACCGGGGGGAACCAGCCCCAGCATTTT. Amino acid sequence: CASSMTGGNQPQHF.

V and J are TRBV29-1 and TRBJ1-1; D may be TRBD1 (5 bases). Germline V CDR1 and CDR2: SQVTM, ANQGSEA. The CDR3 extends over 12 amino acids. V gave up 5 bases and J gave up 8 bases, with 15 bases separating them. DNA for the CDR3: TGCAGCGTTCCCCCAGCCGGGGGGGAAGCTTTCTTT. It codes for CSVPPAGGEAFF.

The CDR3 coding sequence is TGTGCCAGCAGCCAAGATAACAGGCCTTCTGGAGAGCAGTACTTC. This encodes CASSQDNRPSGEQYF. V and J are TRBV14 and TRBJ2-7; a possible D gene is TRBD1 (5 bases). Germline V gene sequence: CDR1 SGHDN, CDR2 FVKESK. The V gene lost 0 bases and the J gene lost 7 bases, with 16 bases spanning the gap. This CDR3 spans 15 amino acids.